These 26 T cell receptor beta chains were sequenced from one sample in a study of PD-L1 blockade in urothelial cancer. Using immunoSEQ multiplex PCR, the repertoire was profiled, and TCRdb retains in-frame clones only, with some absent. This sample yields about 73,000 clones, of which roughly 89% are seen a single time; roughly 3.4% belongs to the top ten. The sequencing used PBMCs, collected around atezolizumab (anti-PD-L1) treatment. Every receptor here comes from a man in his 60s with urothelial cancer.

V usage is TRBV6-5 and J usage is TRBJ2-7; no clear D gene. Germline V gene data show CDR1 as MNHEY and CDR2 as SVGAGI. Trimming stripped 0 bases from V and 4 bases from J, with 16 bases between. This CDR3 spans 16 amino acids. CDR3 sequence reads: CASSYSVGRPHYEQYF. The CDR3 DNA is TGTGCCAGCAGTTACTCGGTGGGCAGGCCCCATTACGAGCAGTACTTC.

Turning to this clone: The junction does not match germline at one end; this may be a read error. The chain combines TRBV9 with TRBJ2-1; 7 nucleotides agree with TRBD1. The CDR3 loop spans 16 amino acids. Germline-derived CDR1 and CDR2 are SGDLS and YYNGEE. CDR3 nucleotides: TGTGCCAGCAGCCCCCAGATGGGGACAGCCTACAGTGAGCAGTTCTTC. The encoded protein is CASSPQMGTAYSEQFF.

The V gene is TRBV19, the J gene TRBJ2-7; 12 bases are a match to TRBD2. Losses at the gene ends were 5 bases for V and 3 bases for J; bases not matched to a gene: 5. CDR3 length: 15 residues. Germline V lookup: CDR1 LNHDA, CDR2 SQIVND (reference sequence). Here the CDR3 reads CASSQASGGVYEQYF. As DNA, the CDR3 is TGTGCCAGTAGTCAGGCTAGCGGGGGGGTCTACGAGCAGTACTTC.

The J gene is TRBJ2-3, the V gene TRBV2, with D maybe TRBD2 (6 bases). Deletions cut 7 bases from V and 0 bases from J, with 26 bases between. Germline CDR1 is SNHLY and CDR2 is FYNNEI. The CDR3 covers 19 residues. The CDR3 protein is CASTMNTLGLMTSTDTQYF. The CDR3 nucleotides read TGTGCCAGCACCATGAATACCCTGGGACTGATGACTAGCACAGATACGCAGTATTTT.

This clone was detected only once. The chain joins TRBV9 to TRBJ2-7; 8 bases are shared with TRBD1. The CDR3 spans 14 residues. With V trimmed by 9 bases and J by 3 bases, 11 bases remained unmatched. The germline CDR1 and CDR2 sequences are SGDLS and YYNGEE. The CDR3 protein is CATGPTGDFYEQYF. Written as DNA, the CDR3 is TGTGCCACGGGACCGACAGGGGACTTCTACGAGCAGTACTTC.

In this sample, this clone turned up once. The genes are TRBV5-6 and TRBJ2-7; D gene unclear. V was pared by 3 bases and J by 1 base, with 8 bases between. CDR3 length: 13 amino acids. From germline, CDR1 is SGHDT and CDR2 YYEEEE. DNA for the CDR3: TGTGCCAGCAGCTATCGCCAGTCCTACGAGCAGTACTTC. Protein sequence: CASSYRQSYEQYF.

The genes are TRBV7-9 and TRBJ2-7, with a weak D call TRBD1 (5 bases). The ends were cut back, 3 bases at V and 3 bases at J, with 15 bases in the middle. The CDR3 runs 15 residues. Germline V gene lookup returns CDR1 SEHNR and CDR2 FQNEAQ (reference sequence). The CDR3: CASSFGQGGSYEQYF. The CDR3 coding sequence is TGTGCCAGCAGCTTCGGGCAGGGCGGCAGCTACGAGCAGTACTTC.

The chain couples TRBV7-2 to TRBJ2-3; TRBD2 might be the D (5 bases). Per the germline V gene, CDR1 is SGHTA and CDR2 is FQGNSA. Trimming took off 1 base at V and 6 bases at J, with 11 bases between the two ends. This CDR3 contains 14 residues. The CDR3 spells CASSLGGSSDTQYF. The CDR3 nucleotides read TGTGCCAGCAGCTTAGGAGGGAGTAGTGATACGCAGTATTTT.

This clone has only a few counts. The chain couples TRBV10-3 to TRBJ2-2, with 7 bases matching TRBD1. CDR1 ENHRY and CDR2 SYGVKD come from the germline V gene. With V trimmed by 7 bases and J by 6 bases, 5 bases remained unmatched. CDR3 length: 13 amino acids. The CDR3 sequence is CAITRQGAGELFF. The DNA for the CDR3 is TGTGCCATCACTAGACAGGGTGCCGGGGAGCTGTTTTTT.

CDR3 nucleotides: TGCGCCACCTCGGGTAGCGGGGTGTGGGATGAGCAGTTCTTC. This codes for CATSGSGVWDEQFF. This sequence joins TRBV10-1 and TRBJ2-1; 8 nucleotides line up with TRBD2. Germline V gives CDR1 WNHNN, CDR2 SYGVQD (reference sequence). This CDR3 region has 14 residues. With 10 bases clipped from V and 8 bases from J, the junction kept 13 bases outside the gene matches.

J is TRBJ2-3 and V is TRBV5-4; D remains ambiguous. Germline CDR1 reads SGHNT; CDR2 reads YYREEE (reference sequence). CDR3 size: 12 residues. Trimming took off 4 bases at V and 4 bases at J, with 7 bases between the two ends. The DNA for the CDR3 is TGTGCCAGCAGCATCCGTGCAGATACGCAGTATTTT. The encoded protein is CASSIRADTQYF.

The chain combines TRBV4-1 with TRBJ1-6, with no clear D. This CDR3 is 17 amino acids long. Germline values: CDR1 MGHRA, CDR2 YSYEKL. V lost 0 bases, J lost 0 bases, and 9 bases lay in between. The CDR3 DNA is TGCGCCAGCAGCCAAGATATAGCGAGCTCCTATAATTCACCCCTCCACTTT. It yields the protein CASSQDIASSYNSPLHF.

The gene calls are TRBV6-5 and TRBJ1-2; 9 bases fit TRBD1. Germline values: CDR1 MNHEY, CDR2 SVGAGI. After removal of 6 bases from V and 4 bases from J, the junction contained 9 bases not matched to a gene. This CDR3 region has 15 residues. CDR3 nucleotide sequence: TGTGCCAGCAGGCGGCCAACAGGGGGCACCTATGGCTACACCTTC. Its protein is CASRRPTGGTYGYTF.

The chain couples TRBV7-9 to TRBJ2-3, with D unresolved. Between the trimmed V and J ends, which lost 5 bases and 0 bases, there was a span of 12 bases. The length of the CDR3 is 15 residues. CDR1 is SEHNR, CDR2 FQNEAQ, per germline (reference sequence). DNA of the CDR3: TGTGCCAGCAGCCTTATGCGGCCCAGCACAGATACGCAGTATTTT. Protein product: CASSLMRPSTDTQYF.

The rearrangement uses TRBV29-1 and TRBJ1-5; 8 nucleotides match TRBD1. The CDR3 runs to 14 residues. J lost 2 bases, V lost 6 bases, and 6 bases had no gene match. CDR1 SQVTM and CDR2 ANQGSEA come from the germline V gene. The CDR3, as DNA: TGCAGCGTAATGACAGGGGTTGGCAATCAGCCCCAGCATTTT. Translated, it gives CSVMTGVGNQPQHF.

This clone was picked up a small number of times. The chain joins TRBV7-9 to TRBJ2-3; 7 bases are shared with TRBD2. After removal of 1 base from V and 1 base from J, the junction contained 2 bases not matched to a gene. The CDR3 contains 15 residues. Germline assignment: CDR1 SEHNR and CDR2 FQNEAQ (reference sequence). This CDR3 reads CASSLGAGGTDTQYF. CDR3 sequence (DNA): TGTGCCAGCAGCTTAGGGGCGGGGGGCACAGATACGCAGTATTTT.

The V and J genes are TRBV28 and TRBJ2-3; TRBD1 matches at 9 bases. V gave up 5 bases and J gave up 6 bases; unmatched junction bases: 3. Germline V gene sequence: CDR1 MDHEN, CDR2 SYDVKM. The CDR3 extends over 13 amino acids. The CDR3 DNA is TGTGCCAGCAGTGGACAGGGGAGGGATACGCAGTATTTT. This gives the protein CASSGQGRDTQYF.

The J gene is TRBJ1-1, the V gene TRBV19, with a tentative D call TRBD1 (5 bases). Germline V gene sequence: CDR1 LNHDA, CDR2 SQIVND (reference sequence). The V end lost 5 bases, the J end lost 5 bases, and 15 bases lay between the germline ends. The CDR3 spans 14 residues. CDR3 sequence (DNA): TGTGCCAGTAGTCCCCGCCCAGGGAATACTGAAGCTTTCTTT. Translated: CASSPRPGNTEAFF.

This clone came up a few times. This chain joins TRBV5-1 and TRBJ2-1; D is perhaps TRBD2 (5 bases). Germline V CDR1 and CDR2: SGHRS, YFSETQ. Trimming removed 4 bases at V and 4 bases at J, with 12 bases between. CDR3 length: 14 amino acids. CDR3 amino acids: CASSSGEIYNEQFF. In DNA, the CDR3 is TGCGCCAGCAGCAGCGGTGAAATATACAATGAGCAGTTCTTC.

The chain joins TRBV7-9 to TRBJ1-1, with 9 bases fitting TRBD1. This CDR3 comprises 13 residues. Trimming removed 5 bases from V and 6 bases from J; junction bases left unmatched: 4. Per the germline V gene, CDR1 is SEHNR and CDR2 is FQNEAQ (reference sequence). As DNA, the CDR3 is TGTGCCAGCAGCGAACGACAGGGGGCTGAAGCTTTCTTT. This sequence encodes CASSERQGAEAFF.

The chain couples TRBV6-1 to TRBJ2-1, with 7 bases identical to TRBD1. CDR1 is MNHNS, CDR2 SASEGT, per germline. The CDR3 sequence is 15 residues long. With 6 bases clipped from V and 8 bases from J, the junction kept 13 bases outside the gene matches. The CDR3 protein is CASRPPGTVADEQFF. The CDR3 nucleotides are TGTGCCAGCAGACCCCCCGGGACAGTCGCCGATGAGCAGTTCTTC.

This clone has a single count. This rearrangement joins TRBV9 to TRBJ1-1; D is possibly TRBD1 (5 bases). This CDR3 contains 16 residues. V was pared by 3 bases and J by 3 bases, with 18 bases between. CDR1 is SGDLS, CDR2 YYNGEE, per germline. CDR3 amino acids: CASSGDSNPPYTEAFF. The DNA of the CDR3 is TGTGCCAGCAGCGGGGACTCAAACCCGCCCTACACTGAAGCTTTCTTT.

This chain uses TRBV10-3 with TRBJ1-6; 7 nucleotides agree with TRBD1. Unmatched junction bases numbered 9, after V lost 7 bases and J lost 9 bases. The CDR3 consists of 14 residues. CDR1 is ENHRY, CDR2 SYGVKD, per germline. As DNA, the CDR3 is TGTGCCATCACTGGTGACAGGGCGGGTTCACCCCTCCACTTT. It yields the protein CAITGDRAGSPLHF.

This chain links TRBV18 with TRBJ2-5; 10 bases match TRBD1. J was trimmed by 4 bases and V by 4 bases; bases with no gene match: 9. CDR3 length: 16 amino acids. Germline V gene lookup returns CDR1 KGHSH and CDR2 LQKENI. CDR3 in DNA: TGTGCCAGCTCACATGCGGGACAGGGGATTATAGAGACCCAGTACTTC. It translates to CASSHAGQGIIETQYF.

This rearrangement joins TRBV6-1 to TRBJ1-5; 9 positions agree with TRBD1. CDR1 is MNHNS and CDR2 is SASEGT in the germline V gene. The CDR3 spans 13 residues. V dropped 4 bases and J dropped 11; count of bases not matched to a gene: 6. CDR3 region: CASSARDREAQHF. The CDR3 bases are TGTGCCAGCAGTGCCCGGGACAGGGAGGCCCAGCATTTT.

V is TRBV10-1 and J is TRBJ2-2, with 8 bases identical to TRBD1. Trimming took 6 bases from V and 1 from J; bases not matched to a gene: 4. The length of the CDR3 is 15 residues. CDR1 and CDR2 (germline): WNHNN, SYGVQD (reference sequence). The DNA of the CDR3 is TGCGCCAGCAGGCCCGGACAGGGGAACACCGGGGAGCTGTTTTTT. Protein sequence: CASRPGQGNTGELFF.